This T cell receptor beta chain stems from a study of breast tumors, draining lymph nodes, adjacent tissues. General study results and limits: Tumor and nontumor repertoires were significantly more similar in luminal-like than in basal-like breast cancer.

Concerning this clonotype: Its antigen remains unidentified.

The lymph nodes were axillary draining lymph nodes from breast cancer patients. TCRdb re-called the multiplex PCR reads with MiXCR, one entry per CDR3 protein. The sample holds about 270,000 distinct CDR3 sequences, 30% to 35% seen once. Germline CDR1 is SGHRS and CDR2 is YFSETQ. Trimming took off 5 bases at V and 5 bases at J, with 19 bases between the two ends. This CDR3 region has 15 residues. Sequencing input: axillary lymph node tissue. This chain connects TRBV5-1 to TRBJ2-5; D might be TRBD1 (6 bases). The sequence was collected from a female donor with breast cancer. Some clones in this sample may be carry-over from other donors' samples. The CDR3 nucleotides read TGCGCCAGCAGAACCGGGCCCCTCCAGGGGGAGACCCAGTACTTC. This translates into CASRTGPLQGETQYF.